Described below is a single TCR beta chain sequence and its context. Germline trimming cut 3 bases from V and 7 bases from J; bases unmatched to any gene: 5. This CDR3 has 15 residues. Germline CDR1 reads SGDLS; CDR2 reads YYNGEE. This sample is part of a study of blood T cell repertoires in COVID-19. At the level of the study: The study drew acute and convalescent COVID-19 samples from the United States, Italy and Spain. The analysed material was cDNA or gDNA that came from T cells, B-cell-depleted T cells, or PBMCs.

Authors' analysis steps: Cell counts per sample came from amplifying reference gene primers. Clones were sequenced by immunoSEQ multiplex PCR, and TCRdb holds only the in-frame ones, with some missing. The V and J calls and the clone size are those of that table, but D and trimming were determined from the DNA. The sample holds some 100,000 clones, more than 75% seen once. Source material: peripheral blood. The sequence was obtained from a man aged 50 to 59 with active or convalescent COVID-19. This chain links TRBV9 with TRBJ1-4; 11 nucleotides agree with TRBD1. DNA for the CDR3: TGTGCCAGCAGCGGTTCCGGGACAGGGGGTGAAAAACTGTTTTTT. Translating it yields CASSGSGTGGEKLFF.